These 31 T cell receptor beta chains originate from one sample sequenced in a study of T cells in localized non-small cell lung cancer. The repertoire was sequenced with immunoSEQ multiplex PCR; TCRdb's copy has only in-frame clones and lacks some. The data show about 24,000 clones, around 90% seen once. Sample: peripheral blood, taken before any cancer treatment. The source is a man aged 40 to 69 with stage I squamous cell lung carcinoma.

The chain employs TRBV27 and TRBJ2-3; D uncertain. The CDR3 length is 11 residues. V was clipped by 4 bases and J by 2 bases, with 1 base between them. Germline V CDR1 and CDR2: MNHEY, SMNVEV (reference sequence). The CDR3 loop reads CASSSTDTQYF. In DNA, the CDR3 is TGTGCCAGCAGTTCCACAGATACGCAGTATTTT.

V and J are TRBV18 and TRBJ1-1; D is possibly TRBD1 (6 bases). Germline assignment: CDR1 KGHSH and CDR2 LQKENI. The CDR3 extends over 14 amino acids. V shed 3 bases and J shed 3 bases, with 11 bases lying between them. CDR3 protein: CASSPQGLDTEAFF. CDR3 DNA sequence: TGTGCCAGCTCACCCCAGGGGTTGGACACTGAAGCTTTCTTT.

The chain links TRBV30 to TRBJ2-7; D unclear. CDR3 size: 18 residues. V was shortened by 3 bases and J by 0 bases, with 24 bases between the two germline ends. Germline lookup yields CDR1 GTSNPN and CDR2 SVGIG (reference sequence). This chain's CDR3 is CAWRPIGEGSSSSYEQYF. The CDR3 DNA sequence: TGTGCCTGGAGGCCGATTGGGGAAGGCAGTTCCTCCTCCTACGAGCAGTACTTC.

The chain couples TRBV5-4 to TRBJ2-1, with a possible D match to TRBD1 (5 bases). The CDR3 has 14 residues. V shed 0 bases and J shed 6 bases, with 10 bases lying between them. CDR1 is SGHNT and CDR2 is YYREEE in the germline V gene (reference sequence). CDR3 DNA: TGTGCCAGCAGCTTGGTAACAGGTCGCAATGAGCAGTTCTTC. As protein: CASSLVTGRNEQFF.

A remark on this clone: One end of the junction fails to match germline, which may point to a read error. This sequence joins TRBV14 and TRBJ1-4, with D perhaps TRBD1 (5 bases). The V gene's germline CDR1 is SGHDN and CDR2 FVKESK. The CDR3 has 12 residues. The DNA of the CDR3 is TGTGCCAGCAGTCAAGGGGTTGAAAAACTGTTTTTT. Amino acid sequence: CASSQGVEKLFF.

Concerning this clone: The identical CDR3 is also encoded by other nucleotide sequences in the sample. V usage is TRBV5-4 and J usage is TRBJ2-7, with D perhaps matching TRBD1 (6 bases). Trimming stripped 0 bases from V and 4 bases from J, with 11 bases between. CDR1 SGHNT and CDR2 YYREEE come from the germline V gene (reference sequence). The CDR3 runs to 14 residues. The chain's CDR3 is CASSLGQGSYEQYF. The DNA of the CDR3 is TGTGCCAGCAGCTTGGGGCAGGGGAGTTACGAGCAGTACTTC.

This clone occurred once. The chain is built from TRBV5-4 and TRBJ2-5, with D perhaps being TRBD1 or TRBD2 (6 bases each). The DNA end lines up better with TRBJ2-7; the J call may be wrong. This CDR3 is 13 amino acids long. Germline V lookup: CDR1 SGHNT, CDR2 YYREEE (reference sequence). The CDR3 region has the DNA TGTGCCAGCAGTCCCGGGGGCCGGTACGAGCAGTACTTC. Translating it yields CASSPGGRYEQYF.

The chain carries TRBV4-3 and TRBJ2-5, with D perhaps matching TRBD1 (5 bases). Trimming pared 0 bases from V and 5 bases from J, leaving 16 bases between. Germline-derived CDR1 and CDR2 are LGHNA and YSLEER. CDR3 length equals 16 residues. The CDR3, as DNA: TGCGCCAGCAGCCAAGATCGGCAGGGCATACGGGAGACCCAGTACTTC. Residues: CASSQDRQGIRETQYF.

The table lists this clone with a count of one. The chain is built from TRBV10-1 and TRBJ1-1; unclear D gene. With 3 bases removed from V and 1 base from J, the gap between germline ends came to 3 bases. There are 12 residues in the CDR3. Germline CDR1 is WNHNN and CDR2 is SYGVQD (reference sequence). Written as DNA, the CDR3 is TGCGCCAGCAGTGACAGGAACACTGAAGCTTTCTTT. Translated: CASSDRNTEAFF.

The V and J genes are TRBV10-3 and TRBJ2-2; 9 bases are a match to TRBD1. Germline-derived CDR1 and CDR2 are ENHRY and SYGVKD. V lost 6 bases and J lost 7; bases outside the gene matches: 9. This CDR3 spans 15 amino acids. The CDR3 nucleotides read TGTGCCATCAGACAACAGGGGGCTGGGATCGGGGAGCTGTTTTTT. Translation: CAIRQQGAGIGELFF.

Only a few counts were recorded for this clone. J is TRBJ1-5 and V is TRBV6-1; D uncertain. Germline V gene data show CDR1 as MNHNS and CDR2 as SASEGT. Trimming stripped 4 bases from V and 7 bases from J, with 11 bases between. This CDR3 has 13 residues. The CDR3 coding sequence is TGTGCCAGCAGTGGTCAGGCAGAGCAGCCCCAGCATTTT. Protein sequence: CASSGQAEQPQHF.

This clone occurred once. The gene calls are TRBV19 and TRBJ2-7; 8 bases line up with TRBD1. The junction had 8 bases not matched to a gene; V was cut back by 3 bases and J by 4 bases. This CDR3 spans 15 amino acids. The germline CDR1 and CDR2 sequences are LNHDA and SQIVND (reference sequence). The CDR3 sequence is CASSMSQGQDYEQYF. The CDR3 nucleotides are TGTGCCAGTAGTATGAGCCAGGGACAGGATTACGAGCAGTACTTC.

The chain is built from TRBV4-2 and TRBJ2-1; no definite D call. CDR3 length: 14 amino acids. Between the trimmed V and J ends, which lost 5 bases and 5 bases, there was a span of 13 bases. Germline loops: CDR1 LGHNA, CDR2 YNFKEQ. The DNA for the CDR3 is TGTGCCAGCAGCATAAGCCGGGCCAACAATGAGCAGTTCTTC. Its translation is CASSISRANNEQFF.

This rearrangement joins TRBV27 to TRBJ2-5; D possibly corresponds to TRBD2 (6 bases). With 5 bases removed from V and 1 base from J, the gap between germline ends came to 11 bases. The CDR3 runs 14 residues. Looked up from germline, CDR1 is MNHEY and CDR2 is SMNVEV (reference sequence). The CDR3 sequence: CASSHSTSQETQYF. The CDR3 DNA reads TGTGCCAGCAGTCACTCGACTAGCCAAGAGACCCAGTACTTC.

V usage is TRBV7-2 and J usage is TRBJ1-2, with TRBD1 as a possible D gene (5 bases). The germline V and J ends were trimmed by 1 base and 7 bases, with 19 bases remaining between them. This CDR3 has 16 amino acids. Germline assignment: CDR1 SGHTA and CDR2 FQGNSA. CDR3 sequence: CASSLGPVARDGGYTF. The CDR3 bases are TGTGCCAGCAGCTTAGGACCCGTTGCCAGGGATGGTGGCTACACCTTC.

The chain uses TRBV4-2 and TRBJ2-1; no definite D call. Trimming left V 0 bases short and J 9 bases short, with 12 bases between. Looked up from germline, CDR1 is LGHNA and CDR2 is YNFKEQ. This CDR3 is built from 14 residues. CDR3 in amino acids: CASSQDGVGGEQFF. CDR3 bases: TGTGCCAGCAGCCAAGATGGGGTAGGCGGTGAGCAGTTCTTC.

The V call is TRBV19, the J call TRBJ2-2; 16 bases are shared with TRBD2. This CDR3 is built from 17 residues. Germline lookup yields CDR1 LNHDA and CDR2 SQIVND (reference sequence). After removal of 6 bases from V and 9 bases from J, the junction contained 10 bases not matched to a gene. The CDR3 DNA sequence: TGTGCCAGTAGCCGACCGGGACTAGCGGGGGGGAGCCGGGAGCTGTTTTTT. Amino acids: CASSRPGLAGGSRELFF. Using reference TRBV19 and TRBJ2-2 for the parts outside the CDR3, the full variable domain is DGGITQSPKYLFRKEGQNVTLSCEQNLNHDAMYWYRQDPGQGLRLIYYSQIVNDFQKGDIAEGYSVSREKKESFPLTVTSAQKNPTAFYLCASSRPGLAGGSRELFFGEGSRLTVL.

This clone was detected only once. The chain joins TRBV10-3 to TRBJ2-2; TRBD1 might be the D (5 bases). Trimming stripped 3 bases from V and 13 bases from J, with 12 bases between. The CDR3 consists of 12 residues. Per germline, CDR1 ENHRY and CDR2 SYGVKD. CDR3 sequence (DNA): TGTGCCATCAGTGACCAGGGCGTGGTGCTGTTTTTT. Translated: CAISDQGVVLFF.

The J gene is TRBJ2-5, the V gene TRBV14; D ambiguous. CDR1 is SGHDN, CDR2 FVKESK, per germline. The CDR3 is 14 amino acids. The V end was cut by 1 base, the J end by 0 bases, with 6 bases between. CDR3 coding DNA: TGTGCCAGCAGCCAAGGTCCGTACCAAGAGACCCAGTACTTC. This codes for CASSQGPYQETQYF.

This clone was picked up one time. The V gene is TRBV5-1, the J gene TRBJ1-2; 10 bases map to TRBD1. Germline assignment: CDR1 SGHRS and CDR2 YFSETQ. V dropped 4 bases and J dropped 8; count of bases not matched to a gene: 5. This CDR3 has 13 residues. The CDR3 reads CASSQGTGDGYTF. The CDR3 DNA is TGCGCCAGCAGCCAGGGGACAGGGGACGGCTACACCTTC.

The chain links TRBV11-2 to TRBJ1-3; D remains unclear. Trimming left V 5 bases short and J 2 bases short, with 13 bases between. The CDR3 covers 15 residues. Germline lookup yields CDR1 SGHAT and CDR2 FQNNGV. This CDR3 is CASSPMMRAGNTIYF. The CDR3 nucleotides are TGTGCCAGCAGCCCTATGATGAGGGCTGGAAACACCATATATTTT.

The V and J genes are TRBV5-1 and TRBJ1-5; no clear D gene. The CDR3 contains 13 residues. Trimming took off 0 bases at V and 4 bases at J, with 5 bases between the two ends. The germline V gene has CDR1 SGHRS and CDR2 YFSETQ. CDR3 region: CASSLALNQPQHF. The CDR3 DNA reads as TGCGCCAGCAGCTTGGCCTTAAATCAGCCCCAGCATTTT.

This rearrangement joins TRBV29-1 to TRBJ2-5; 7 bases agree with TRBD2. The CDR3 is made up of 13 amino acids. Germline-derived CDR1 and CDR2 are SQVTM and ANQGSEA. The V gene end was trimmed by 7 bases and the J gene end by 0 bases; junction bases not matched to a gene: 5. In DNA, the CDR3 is TGCAGCGCGGGGGGAGGGTACCAAGAGACCCAGTACTTC. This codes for CSAGGGYQETQYF.

The CDR3 here is CASRRGGGPNNEQFF. CDR3 DNA: TGTGCCAGCAGGCGGGGCGGGGGGCCTAACAATGAGCAGTTCTTC. This chain connects TRBV2 to TRBJ2-1; the match to TRBD2 covers 8 bases. Trimming cost V 6 bases and J 5 bases; bases outside gene matches: 9. CDR3 size: 15 residues. Per germline, CDR1 SNHLY and CDR2 FYNNEI.

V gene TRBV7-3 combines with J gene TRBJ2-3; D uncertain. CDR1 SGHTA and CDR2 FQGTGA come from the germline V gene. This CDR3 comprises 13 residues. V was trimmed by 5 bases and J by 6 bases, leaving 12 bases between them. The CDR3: CASSPLPVDTQYF. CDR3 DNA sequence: TGTGCCAGCAGCCCGCTCCCGGTCGATACGCAGTATTTT.

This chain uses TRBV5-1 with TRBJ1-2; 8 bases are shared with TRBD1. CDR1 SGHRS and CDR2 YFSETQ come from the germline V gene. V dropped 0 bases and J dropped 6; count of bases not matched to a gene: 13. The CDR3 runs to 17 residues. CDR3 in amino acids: CASSLAQGQGGIDGYTF. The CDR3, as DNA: TGCGCCAGCAGCTTGGCCCAAGGACAGGGAGGAATAGATGGCTACACCTTC.

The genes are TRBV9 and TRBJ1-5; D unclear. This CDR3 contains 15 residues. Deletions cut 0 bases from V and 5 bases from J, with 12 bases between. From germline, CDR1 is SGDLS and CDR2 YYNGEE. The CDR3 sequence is CASSVGVGMDQPQHF. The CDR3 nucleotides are TGTGCCAGCAGCGTAGGTGTAGGGATGGATCAGCCCCAGCATTTT.

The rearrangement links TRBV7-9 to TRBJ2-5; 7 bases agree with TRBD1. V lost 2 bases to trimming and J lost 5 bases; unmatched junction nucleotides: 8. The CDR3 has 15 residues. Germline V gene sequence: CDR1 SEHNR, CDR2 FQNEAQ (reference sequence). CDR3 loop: CASSLRDSPRETQYF. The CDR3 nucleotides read TGTGCCAGCAGCTTACGGGACAGTCCCCGGGAGACCCAGTACTTC.

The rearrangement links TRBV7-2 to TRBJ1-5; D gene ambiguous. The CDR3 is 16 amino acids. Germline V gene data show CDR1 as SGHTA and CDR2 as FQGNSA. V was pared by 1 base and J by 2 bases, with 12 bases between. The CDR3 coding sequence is TGTGCCAGCAGCTTAGGCCCCCCCCGAGGCAATCAGCCCCAGCATTTT. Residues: CASSLGPPRGNQPQHF.

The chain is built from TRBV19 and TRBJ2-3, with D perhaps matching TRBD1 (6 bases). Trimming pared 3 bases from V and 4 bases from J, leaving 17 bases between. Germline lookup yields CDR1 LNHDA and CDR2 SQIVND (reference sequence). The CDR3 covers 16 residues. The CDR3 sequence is CASSIQGRYGPDTQYF. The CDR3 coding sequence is TGTGCCAGTAGTATCCAGGGGAGATACGGCCCAGATACGCAGTATTTT.

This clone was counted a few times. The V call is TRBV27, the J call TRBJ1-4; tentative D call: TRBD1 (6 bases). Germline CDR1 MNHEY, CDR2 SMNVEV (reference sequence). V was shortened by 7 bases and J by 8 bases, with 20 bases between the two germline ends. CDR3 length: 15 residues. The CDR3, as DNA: TGTGCCAGCACCCCATGGGGCAGGGGAGGGGAAAAACTGTTTTTT. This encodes CASTPWGRGGEKLFF.